These T cell receptor beta chains were read from a single sample in a study of shared clonotypes between healthy human individuals. Only in-frame clones appear in the TCRdb table, and some are missing; sequencing was by immunoSEQ multiplex PCR. Of 2 million to 2.5 million clones listed, just under 95% are singletons. Source material: naive CD4+ T cells from PBMCs. These receptors were collected from a man younger than 35 in good health. Some clones in this sample may be carry-over from other donors' samples. Each CDR3 is given with its conserved first and last residue. Each record gives: V gene, clone size, J gene, D gene, CDR3 DNA, CDR3 protein. D genes are given only for firm matches. Not every row has a clone size; where given, it reads once, few, many or a size class.

TRBV30,.,TRBJ2-7,.,TGTGCCTGGAGCCGAGGCCGCTCCTACGAGCAGTACTTC,CAWSRGRSYEQYF
TRBV28,.,TRBJ2-1,.,TGTGCCAGCAGTTGGTCTCTGGTTATGAGCCGGGGTAGTGAGCAGTTCTTC,CASSWSLVMSRGSEQFF
TRBV11-3,.,TRBJ2-3,.,TGTGCCAGCAGCTTAGAGCGGGCGGATACGCAGTATTTT,CASSLERADTQYF
TRBV18,.,TRBJ1-3,TRBD1,TGTGCCAGCTCAGGACAGGAGTTGATCTCTGGAAACACCATATATTTT,CASSGQELISGNTIYF
TRBV19,.,TRBJ2-1,TRBD2,TGTGCCAGTAGTGAATGGCTAGCGGGCTACAGCTCCTACAATGAGCAGTTCTTC,CASSEWLAGYSSYNEQFF
TRBV30,few,TRBJ1-4,TRBD1,TGTGCCTGGAGTACCCTTTGGACAGGGGTTAATGAAAAACTGTTTTTT,CAWSTLWTGVNEKLFF
TRBV9,.,TRBJ1-2,.,TGTGCCAGCAGCGTGACAGGCGCTTTAGGCTACACCTTC,CASSVTGALGYTF
TRBV4-1,.,TRBJ1-2,.,TGCGCCAGCAGCCTAAATACCCTTATCGGAAGAGGCCTCGGGGGAGGCTACACCTTC,CASSLNTLIGRGLGGGYTF
TRBV29-1,.,TRBJ2-7,.,TGCAGCGTTGCTCACGGTAACGAGCAGTACTTC,CSVAHGNEQYF
TRBV5-1,.,TRBJ1-2,.,TGCGCCAGCAGCACCCGTGGGCAGGGGCGCGACTATGGCTACACCTTC,CASSTRGQGRDYGYTF
TRBV5-6,.,TRBJ1-2,TRBD1,TGTGCCAGCAGAAGGGGGCGCGGGAACTATGGCTACACCTTC,CASRRGRGNYGYTF
TRBV11-2,.,TRBJ2-1,.,TGTGCCAGCAGCTACGGTGGGGGGTACAATGAGCAGTTCTTC,CASSYGGGYNEQFF
TRBV21-1,.,TRBJ1-1,.,TGTGCCAGCAGCAAACCGAATGAAGCTTTCTTT,CASSKPNEAFF
TRBV11-2,.,TRBJ2-2,TRBD2,TGTGCCAGCAGCTCTCCGGGACTAGGGGCCGGGGAGCTGTTTTTT,CASSSPGLGAGELFF
TRBV7-8,.,TRBJ1-2,.,TGTGCCAGCAGCCCTACGGTACAGGGCCTCTATGGCTACACCTTC,CASSPTVQGLYGYTF
TRBV5-1,.,TRBJ2-3,.,TGCGCCAGCAGCTTGGGAAACGGGCAGCCAGATACGCAGTATTTT,CASSLGNGQPDTQYF
TRBV4-2,.,TRBJ2-1,TRBD2,TGTGCCAGCAGCCAAGAGGTCCGAGCGGGAGGCAATGAGCAGTTCTTC,CASSQEVRAGGNEQFF
TRBV4-1,.,TRBJ2-3,.,TGCGCCAGCAGCCAAGATCGATCGACAGATACGCAGTATTTT,CASSQDRSTDTQYF
TRBV6-6,.,TRBJ1-2,TRBD1,TGTGCCAGCAGTCTACAGGAACAGGGGGCAGATGGCTACACCTTC,CASSLQEQGADGYTF
TRBV5-6,.,TRBJ1-1,.,TGTGCCAGCAGCTTCGGTTTGACCGGGACATCGGGATCTGAAGCTTTCTTT,CASSFGLTGTSGSEAFF
TRBV7-3,.,TRBJ2-6,TRBD1,TGTGCCAGCAGCTTAATCCCACAGGGGGCTGGGGCCAACGTCCTGACTTTC,CASSLIPQGAGANVLTF
TRBV29-1,.,TRBJ1-5,TRBD1,TGCAGCGCGACAGGGATCGGCAATCAGCCCCAGCATTTT,CSATGIGNQPQHF